This T cell receptor (beta chain) was identified during a study of blood T cell repertoires in COVID-19. Study in general: COVID-19 samples, acute and convalescent, were from the United States, Italy and Spain. Sources were T cells, B-cell-depleted T cells, or PBMCs; the material itself was cDNA or gDNA.

Trimming took 1 base from V and 6 from J; bases not matched to a gene: 3. Germline-derived CDR1 and CDR2 are LGHDT and YNNKEL (reference sequence). The CDR3 runs to 14 residues. TCRdb's copy holds only in-frame clones and misses some; the assay was immunoSEQ multiplex PCR. Seen here are about 41,000 clones, about 85% observed once, and the top ten hold around 4.7%. The gene calls are TRBV3-1 (or the pseudogene TRBV3-2) and TRBJ1-5; TRBD1 aligns across 7 bases. The TCR was taken from a man between 60 and 70 years old with acute or convalescent COVID-19. The sample comprised peripheral blood. The CDR3 loop is CASSQGTGFQPQHF. CDR3 DNA: TGTGCCAGCAGCCAAGGGACAGGTTTTCAGCCCCAGCATTTT.